This TCR beta chain appears in the sequencing data of a study of shared clonotypes between healthy human individuals. TCRdb's copy holds only in-frame clones and misses some; the assay was immunoSEQ multiplex PCR. Seen here are about 330,000 clones, about nine tenths observed once, and the top ten hold about a sixth. CDR3 length equals 15 residues. Germline lookup yields CDR1 SGHVS and CDR2 FNYEAQ. J gave up 6 bases and V 4 bases, and 9 bases lay outside the gene matches. Study results and caveats: Represented diversity (both genetic and exposure-history) was limited by the small number of donors. Compared with clonotypes that all four donors shared, non-shared clonotypes had lower generation probabilities. Sampling was confined to blood; repertoires within tissues likely differ.

For this clone: Its cognate antigen is unknown.

The source is a man between 18 and 29 years old in good health. This sequence joins TRBV7-6 and TRBJ2-3; 8 positions agree with TRBD2. Sequencing was carried out using memory CD8+ T cells sorted from blood. The subset denotes: CD45RO+ cells pooled with CCR7-negative TemRA cells. This CDR3 reads CASSSISGTWDTQYF. In DNA form, the CDR3 reads TGTGCCAGCAGCTCAATTAGCGGGACGTGGGATACGCAGTATTTT. Filled out from reference TRBV7-6 and TRBJ2-3, the complete variable domain reads GAGVSQSPRYKVTKRGQDVALRCDPISGHVSLYWYRQALGQGPEFLTYFNYEAQQDKSGLPNDRFSAERPEGSISTLTIQRTEQRDSAMYRCASSSISGTWDTQYFGPGTRLTVL.